The rows below give T cell receptor beta chains drawn from one sample of a study of naive and memory T cell subsets. TCRdb called the 5' RACE reads again in MiXCR, with one record for every CDR3 protein. The profile covers tens of thousands of distinct CDR3 sequences, with 8% to 9% appearing a single time and roughly 19% taken by the ten largest. The receptors derive from a female donor in good health. Each CDR3 is given with its conserved first and last residue. The D gene is left open where the match is weak. Clone size, where shown, is once, few, many, or a class for clones that have expanded.

d_call j_call v_call clone_size cdr3_aa cdr3_nt
- TRBJ2-7 TRBV7-2 - CASSLKASSYEQHF TGTGCCAGCAGCTTAAAAGCTAGCTCGTACGAGCAGCACTTC
- TRBJ2-1 TRBV27 - CASAAGSSYNEQFF TGTGCCAGCGCGGCCGGGAGCTCCTACAATGAGCAGTTCTTC
TRBD2 TRBJ2-1 TRBV4-1 - CASSQDGLAGYNEQFF TGCGCCAGCAGCCAAGATGGTCTAGCGGGCTACAATGAGCAGTTCTTC
- TRBJ2-1 TRBV27 - CASSLLSVANEQFF TGTGCCAGCAGTTTATTGTCAGTGGCGAATGAGCAGTTCTTC
- TRBJ2-1 TRBV6-1 many CASSEVAGYNEQFF TGTGCCAGCAGTGAAGTCGCGGGCTACAATGAGCAGTTCTTC
- TRBJ2-1 TRBV20-1 many CSATGRDNEQFF TGCAGTGCTACCGGTCGGGACAATGAGCAGTTCTTC
- TRBJ1-1 TRBV12-3/TRBV12-4 few CASSLKAGNTEAFF TGTGCCAGCAGTTTGAAGGCAGGAAACACTGAAGCTTTCTTT
TRBD2 TRBJ2-4 TRBV7-6 - CASSSLAGDGNIQYF TGTGCCAGCAGCTCACTAGCGGGGGACGGGAACATTCAGTACTTC
- TRBJ1-5 TRBV27 - CASSPPGTRNQPQHF TGTGCCAGCAGTCCCCCGGGGACCCGCAATCAGCCCCAGCATTTT
TRBD1 TRBJ2-7 TRBV20-1 - CSAKYRDRDPYEQYF TGCAGTGCCAAGTACCGGGACAGGGATCCCTACGAGCAGTACTTC
TRBD1 TRBJ2-2 TRBV2 few CASSRDSTGELFF TGTGCCAGCAGTCGGGACAGCACCGGGGAGCTGTTTTTT
- TRBJ1-5 TRBV29-1 many CSVGTSDQPQHF TGCAGCGTTGGGACAAGCGATCAGCCCCAGCATTTT
- TRBJ1-4 TRBV12-3/TRBV12-4 many CASSLQSGEKLFF TGTGCCAGTTCACTACAGTCCGGTGAAAAACTGTTTTTT
TRBD1 TRBJ2-1 TRBV27 - CASSLRTGIYNEQFF TGTGCCAGCAGCCTACGGACAGGGATTTACAATGAGCAGTTCTTC
- TRBJ2-7 TRBV6-5 medium-sized CASSDDAYEQYF TGTGCCAGCAGTGACGACGCCTACGAGCAGTACTTC
TRBD1 TRBJ1-1 TRBV4-1 - CASSQDGTGQGQYTEAFF TGCGCCAGCAGCCAAGATGGGACGGGACAGGGGCAGTACACTGAAGCTTTCTTT
TRBD1 TRBJ1-6 TRBV6-6 few CASRRLTGTDNSPLHF TGTGCCAGCAGAAGACTCACCGGGACAGATAATTCACCCCTCCACTTT
- TRBJ2-3 TRBV5-4 few CASSATRGDTQYF TGTGCCAGTTCGGCGACCCGAGGAGATACGCAGTATTTT
TRBD1 TRBJ1-6 TRBV20-1 many CSARTGGESSPLHF TGCAGTGCTAGAACAGGGGGCGAAAGCTCACCCCTCCACTTT
- TRBJ1-2 TRBV19 many CASSPGTRQGYTF TGTGCCAGTAGTCCAGGAACCAGACAGGGCTACACCTTC
TRBD2 TRBJ2-1 TRBV20-1 - CSARGPRLAASYNEQFF TGCAGTGCTAGAGGCCCCCGCCTAGCGGCCTCCTACAATGAGCAGTTCTTC
- TRBJ1-1 TRBV30 many CAWSRTANTEAFF TGTGCCTGGAGTCGGACAGCTAACACTGAAGCTTTCTTT
- TRBJ2-1 TRBV13 - CASSHTSISSYNEQFF TGTGCCAGCAGCCACACGTCGATTAGCTCCTACAATGAGCAGTTCTTC
- TRBJ2-1 TRBV6-1 few CASSGGGYGSYNEQFF TGTGCCAGCAGTGGCGGAGGCTATGGCTCCTACAATGAGCAGTTCTTC
- TRBJ2-6 TRBV29-1 many CSVEGQSSGANVLTF TGCAGCGTTGAAGGTCAAAGCTCTGGGGCCAACGTCCTGACTTTC
- TRBJ1-4 TRBV6-6 many CASSWADEKLFF TGTGCCAGCAGTTGGGCGGATGAAAAACTGTTTTTT
- TRBJ2-2 TRBV12-3/TRBV12-4 - CASSPRNTGELFF TGTGCCAGCAGTCCCAGGAACACCGGGGAGCTGTTTTTT
- TRBJ1-1 TRBV14 many CASSQKVLGRLTEAFF TGTGCCAGCAGCCAAAAGGTCTTGGGACGGCTCACTGAAGCTTTCTTT
- TRBJ1-6 TRBV7-9 many CASSLQETLHF TGTGCCAGCAGCTTACAGGAGACCCTCCACTTT
- TRBJ1-4 TRBV5-1 many CASSYGEGDEKLFF TGCGCCAGCAGCTACGGGGAAGGGGATGAAAAACTGTTTTTT
TRBD2 TRBJ2-1 TRBV6-5 few CASKASGSDEQFF TGTGCCAGCAAGGCTAGCGGGAGTGATGAGCAGTTCTTC
TRBD2 TRBJ2-3 TRBV20-1 - CSARDHGGGSDTQYF TGCAGTGCTAGAGATCACGGGGGGGGGTCAGATACGCAGTATTTT
TRBD1 TRBJ2-2 TRBV6-4 - CASSDGTGETGELFF TGTGCCAGCAGTGACGGGACAGGGGAAACCGGGGAGCTGTTTTTT
- TRBJ1-5 TRBV4-3 few CASSQEGGQPQHF TGCGCCAGCAGCCAAGAAGGTGGTCAGCCCCAGCATTTT
- TRBJ1-4 TRBV28 few CASSSGTRSEKLFF TGTGCCAGCAGTTCGGGAACCCGAAGTGAAAAACTGTTTTTT
- TRBJ1-1 TRBV2 many CASRGRAGNTEAFF TGTGCCAGCAGGGGTCGAGCGGGGAACACTGAAGCTTTCTTT
- TRBJ1-2 TRBV3-1 many CASSQEIMGGKDYGYTF TGTGCCAGCAGCCAAGAGATAATGGGAGGGAAGGACTATGGCTACACCTTC
- TRBJ1-3 TRBV28 few CASILGGSGNTIYF TGTGCCAGCATCTTAGGGGGGTCTGGAAACACCATATATTTT
- TRBJ2-7 TRBV12-3/TRBV12-4 - CASSVGEPRRYF TGTGCCAGCAGCGTCGGGGAACCCCGGCGGTACTTC
TRBD1 TRBJ2-3 TRBV6-5 many CASRPGQGRTDTQYF TGTGCCAGCAGACCTGGACAGGGGCGCACAGATACGCAGTATTTT
- TRBJ1-1 TRBV18 many CASSATGIGTEAFF TGTGCCAGCTCCGCCACAGGGATTGGTACTGAAGCTTTCTTT
- TRBJ1-1 TRBV3-1 - CASSPIMGNTEAFF TGTGCCAGCAGCCCGATTATGGGGAACACTGAAGCTTTCTTT
- TRBJ1-3 TRBV18 - CASSPASSGNTIYF TGTGCCAGCTCACCAGCCAGCTCTGGAAACACCATATATTTT
- TRBJ2-7 TRBV27 - CASSSGTLSYEQYF TGTGCCAGCAGTTCCGGGACTCTTTCCTACGAGCAGTACTTC